This T cell receptor (beta chain) originates from a study of cytomegalovirus exposure and HLA in healthy donors (dated by TCRdb to about 2017). Regarding the research as a whole: An earlier analysis of several hundred of the donors reported 276 Gb of sequence data and 117 million unique TCR beta sequences obtained from roughly 170 million T cells. The study was designed to test whether signatures of past pathogen exposure could be identified by cataloging public T cell receptors. An early release covering 550 to 650 HLA-typed donors comprised 250 to 350 gigabases of sequencing data and around 80 million unique TCR sequences. Typing coverage varied by locus: roughly 629-630 donors for A, B, C, DRB1 and DQB1; roughly 560 for DQA1; more than 600 for DPA1; approximately 490 for DPB1. Rather than using new phenotypic data, the later analysis identified candidate immune exposures from TCR beta sequences and from how often those sequences occurred across donors. Of the roughly 400 genotyped donors, less than 85% were placed in the genetic ancestry cluster associated with self-reported Caucasian donors. To decide whether each TCR beta V gene segment behaved as functional or pseudogenic, an earlier analysis of nearly 600 of the donors relied on high-throughput TCR beta sequencing. In a later analysis, previously published TCR beta repertoires from several hundred donors were re-analyzed and high-resolution HLA genotyping was added so that TCR occurrence patterns could be studied. Besides the first cohort of 666 subjects, a separate validation cohort made up of roughly 120 different subjects was used. The study combined high-throughput TCR immunosequencing, statistical association of individual TCRs with disease status, and machine learning to predict cytomegalovirus infection status. Four to six DR-DQ haplotypes were handled as single units for association and clustering, since linkage in the cohort was strong. Among some 410 genotyped donors of the cohort, an average of approximately 200,000 unique TCR beta nucleotide sequences was sequenced per donor, of which approximately 18% were non-productive. Genome-wide SNP genotypes for about 65% of the roughly 670 donors were used in a later genetic analysis, which treated that subset as a discovery cohort. Both class I and class II loci were covered by HLA typing, at four-digit resolution. Alongside the repertoire data, information on donor age, sex, ethnicity and CMV serostatus was compiled. Using immunosequencing, the study profiled T cell repertoires from 500 to 800 subjects and related those repertoires to cytomegalovirus serostatus. All discovery cohort repertoires had been generated using a single sequencing platform. Here is what the overall study found, with its caveats: V-gene and J-gene trimming of TCR beta chains was associated with a missense DCLRE1C variant in a later genetic analysis, and the association was replicated in an independent cohort. Because some donors lacked HLA typing at each locus, the association tests relied only on the typed subset. A later genetic analysis reported fewer N-insertions in productive TCRs among donors in an Asian-associated ancestry cluster than the roughly 620-donor mean. Cytomegalovirus status was reported to be diagnosed by the classifier with high specificity and sensitivity in both the original and validation cohorts. Only TCR beta chains were sequenced in this cohort, and the absence of alpha or paired-chain data limited detectable features. A later analysis reported that several top co-occurrence clusters appeared linked to parvovirus B19, influenza, CMV and Epstein-Barr virus. A further reported finding was that TCR beta sequences accurately predicted the HLA-A and HLA-B alleles for most subjects in the first cohort. In a later analysis, most CMV-associated TCR beta chains were found to appear HLA-restricted, with HLA associations seemingly driven largely by CMV exposure. A later analysis associated 15,000 to 20,000 TCR beta sequences with specific HLA alleles at a false discovery rate of 0.05. In a later analysis, HLA-associated TCR beta chains showed more clonal expansion and lower generation probabilities than non-associated chains that were equally common. The authors suggested that the approach could potentially be generalized to other disease states and immunological phenotypes. A cluster of highly shared sequence variants was judged likely to represent a technical artifact of the sequencing pipeline. Assigning TCR associations to individual alleles was difficult when HLA alleles, especially DR and DQ, strongly co-occurred. The study listed 164 TCR beta chains as associated with cytomegalovirus. In a later analysis, the rate of TCR association differed among HLA loci, with DRB1 alleles having the most associated TCRs and HLA-C alleles having the fewest. Because counts were too low, approximately 15 rarely observed V segments, including chromosome 9 orphons, were excluded from the earlier analysis of fewer than 650 of the donors. In an earlier analysis of some 640 of the donors, most TCR beta V segments were observed in productive rearrangements about 90% or about 30% of the time, broadly matching IMGT annotations. Linkage disequilibrium might explain the correlated functional status among segregating V segments, but an unknown experimental factor could not be excluded. In vitro tests confirmed that a few of the cytomegalovirus-associated TCR beta chains recognize cytomegalovirus antigens. The presence/absence analyses assumed that sequencing depth was roughly uniform across donors, and that assumption may not be true. Across donors, most TCR sequences were observed very rarely, whereas some public TCRs were present in many individuals. The only immune exposure information available for the cohort was CMV serostatus.

Points on this clone: Its antigen has not been determined. No much larger clonotype is one base removed from it; base qualities were not supplied.

The cohort consisted of 600 to 700 healthy bone marrow donors. All cohort members were sampled while nominally healthy, although unrecorded immune exposures were likely present. The donor tested CMV seropositive, placing the donor among the approximately 290 seropositive members of the cohort. Every donor gave a peripheral blood sample, and the peripheral blood mononuclear cells from that sample were used for TCR beta sequencing. Genomic DNA was extracted from the blood cell samples with the Qiagen DNeasy Blood Extraction Kit. The library came from the immunoSEQ multiplex PCR assay. The multiplex PCR relied on a mix of 60 forward primers for TCR Vbeta segments and 13 reverse primers for TCR Jbeta segments. A multiplex PCR assay on genomic DNA amplified the CDR3 region of rearranged TCR beta genes. Amplified TCR beta libraries were sequenced as 87-base-pair reads on the Illumina HiSeq System. Regarding the original processing steps: A later analysis counted 75 million to 100 million unique TCR beta chains across the 500 to 850 repertoires, and 10 million to 12 million of these chains were shared by at least two donors. To remove PCR and sequencing errors, raw reads were error-corrected and collapsed into unique sequences using a nearest-neighbor algorithm that merged closely related sequences. CDR3 sequences were aligned to IMGT reference sequences to assign V, D and J gene segments. For a sequence to be retained, a match of at least six nucleotides to both a V gene segment and a J gene segment was required. A rearrangement counted as productive if the CDR3 had no stop codons and remained in frame with V and J, and every other rearrangement counted as non-productive. Following IMGT convention, CDR3 was defined as the stretch from the second conserved V-encoded cysteine up to the conserved J-encoded phenylalanine. Sequences without an unambiguous match to a single V gene segment were excluded from the earlier analysis of almost 600 of the donors. An earlier analysis of 587 of the donors classified V segments as functional when productive rearrangements were above 56.7% and as segregating when the standard deviation between donors was above 5%. To diagnose cytomegalovirus status from the catalog of TCR beta chain sequences, a statistical classification framework was built. In a later analysis, TCR nucleotide sequences were compared against IMGT/GENE-DB human TR gene sequences so that V and J genes could be assigned. In a later analysis, CDR3 sequences and most-parsimonious VDJ recombination scenarios were assigned using the TCRdist pipeline. In a later analysis, each TCR beta chain was defined by its CDR3 amino acid sequence together with its V-gene family, and reads without a unique V-gene family were excluded. In a later analysis, fewer than 650 highly shared, low-generation-probability nucleotide sequences were removed to address suspected cross-contamination and a sequencing artifact. A later analysis calculated a clonal expansion index for each public chain from normalized within-repertoire ranks of inferred template counts. Generation probabilities in a later analysis came from a VDJ recombination model fitted to out-of-frame rearrangements, and those results were checked against IGoR. In a later analysis, TCR-TCR, TCR-HLA and TCR-CMV co-occurrence was scored with hypergeometric tests, and a repertoire-size bias correction was applied to TCR pairs. In a later analysis, false discovery rates were estimated by permuting HLA or CMV assignments 20 times. A later analysis grouped co-occurring TCRs with DBSCAN, adding TCRdist sequence similarity when clustering within HLA-allele-positive subsets. Co-occurrence clustering excluded repertoires with fewer than 30,000 or more than 120,000 public chains, plus five with anomalous nucleotide sharing. TCRdb limited this immuneACCESS table to in-frame rearrangements with V and J called. A share of clones is missing; checked studies link under half to unresolved V genes, and the rest is unexplained. The DNA gave D and trimming, while V, J and clone size come from that table. This sample has about 120,000 clones in its table, and roughly 69% of those were observed once. 8% to 9.5% of the sample lies in the top ten.

The source material was PBMCs. This receptor was identified in a woman in her forties in good health and CMV-seropositive.

Here is the DNA: TGTGCCAGCAGCTCCACCTATAGCACAGATACGCAGTATTTT. Translated, it reads CASSSTYSTDTQYF. The V and J segments used are TRBV5-8 and TRBJ2-3, with the D gene too uncertain to name. From the cysteine up to the phenylalanine, the CDR3 has a length of 14 residues. Only the CDR3 DNA stays, 42 bases, in frame from base 1. V sheds 3 bases and J sheds 0 bases, leaving 8 bases between their ends. The germline V gene sets CDR1 to SGHTS and CDR2 to YDEGEE.